This T cell receptor (beta chain) stems from a study of shared clonotypes between healthy human individuals. Worth noting for this clone: Antigen unknown.

Germline loops: CDR1 LNHDA, CDR2 SQIVND (reference sequence). CDR3 length equals 15 residues. V gave up 1 base and J gave up 2 bases, with 11 bases separating them. Notes on the study in general: It was expected that sequencing depth would affect clonotype sharing among donors.

The assay ran at deep level. Repertoires were generated with immunoSEQ multiplex PCR, while TCRdb's copy carries only in-frame clones and drops some. The sample has about 450,000 clones, around 79% seen once. This TCR was sampled from a woman between 40 and 50 years old in good health. Some clones in this sample may be carry-over from other donors' samples. The V gene is TRBV19, the J gene TRBJ2-5; no clear D. Sequenced sample: PBMCs. In DNA, the CDR3 is TGTGCCAGTAGTATAGGGCTGAACACTCAAGAGACCCAGTACTTC. Translation gives CASSIGLNTQETQYF.